This TCR beta chain was recovered during a study of cytomegalovirus exposure and HLA in healthy donors. Primers included in the PCR were 60 Vbeta and 13 Jbeta primers. TCRdb's table, derived via immunoSEQ multiplex PCR, lists solely in-frame clones and lacks some. Its listing shows 130,000 or so clones. This CDR3 region has 13 residues. Trimming removed 0 bases from V and 5 bases from J, with 8 bases in between. From germline, CDR1 is KGHSH and CDR2 LQKENI. This TCR was recovered from a woman aged 18-30 years in good health and CMV-seronegative. The rearrangement links TRBV18 to TRBJ2-7, with unresolved D. The sequenced sample was PBMCs. This CDR3 reads CASSPPSIDEQYF. The CDR3 nucleotides are TGTGCCAGCTCACCACCGTCAATAGACGAGCAGTACTTC.